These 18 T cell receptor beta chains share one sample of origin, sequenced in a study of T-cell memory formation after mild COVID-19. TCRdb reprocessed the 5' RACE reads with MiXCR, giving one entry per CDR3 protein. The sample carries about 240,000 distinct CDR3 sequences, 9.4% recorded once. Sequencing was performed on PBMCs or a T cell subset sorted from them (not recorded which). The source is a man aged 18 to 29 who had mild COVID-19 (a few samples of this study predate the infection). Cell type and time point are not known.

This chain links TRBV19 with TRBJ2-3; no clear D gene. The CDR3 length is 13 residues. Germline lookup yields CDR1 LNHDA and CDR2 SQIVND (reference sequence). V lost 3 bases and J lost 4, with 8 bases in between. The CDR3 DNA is TGTGCCAGTAGTATCGCGATTCCAGATACGCAGTATTTT. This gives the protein CASSIAIPDTQYF. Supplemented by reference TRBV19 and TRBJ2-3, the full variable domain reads DGGITQSPKYLFRKEGQNVTLSCEQNLNHDAMYWYRQDPGQGLRLIYYSQIVNDFQKGDIAEGYSVSREKKESFPLTVTSAQKNPTAFYLCASSIAIPDTQYFGPGTRLTVL.

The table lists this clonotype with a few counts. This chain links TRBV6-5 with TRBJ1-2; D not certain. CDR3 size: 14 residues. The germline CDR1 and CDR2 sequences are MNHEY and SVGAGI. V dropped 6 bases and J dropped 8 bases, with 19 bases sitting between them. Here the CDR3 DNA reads TGTGCCAGCAGATTTCACGGACGGGATTCCGGCTACACCTTC. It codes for CASRFHGRDSGYTF.

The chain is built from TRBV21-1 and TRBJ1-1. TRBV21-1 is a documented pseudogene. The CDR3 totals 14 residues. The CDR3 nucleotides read TGTGCCAGCAGCGAGACAACGATGAACACTGAAGCTTTCTTT. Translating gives CASSETTMNTEAFF.

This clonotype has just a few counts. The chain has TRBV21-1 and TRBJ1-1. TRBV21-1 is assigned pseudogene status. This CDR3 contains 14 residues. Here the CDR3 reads CASSRREDGTEAFF. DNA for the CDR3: TGTGCCAGCAGCCGAAGGGAGGATGGCACTGAAGCTTTCTTT.

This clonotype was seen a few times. Written as DNA, the CDR3 is TGCAGTGCTAGGGGTAATTGGAACAATGAGCAGTTCTTC. Translated, it gives CSARGNWNNEQFF. V and J are TRBV20-1 and TRBJ2-1; D is uncertain. CDR1 and CDR2 from the germline V gene are DFQATT and SNEGSKA (reference sequence). V was cut by 3 bases and J by 5 bases, with 11 bases left in between. CDR3 size: 13 residues.

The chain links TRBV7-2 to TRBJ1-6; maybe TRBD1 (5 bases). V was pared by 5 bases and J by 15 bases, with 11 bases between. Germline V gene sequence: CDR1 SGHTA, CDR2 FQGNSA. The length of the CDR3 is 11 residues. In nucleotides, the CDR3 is TGTGCCAGCAGCCGGGGGGGGAGCCTCCACTTT. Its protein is CASSRGGSLHF.

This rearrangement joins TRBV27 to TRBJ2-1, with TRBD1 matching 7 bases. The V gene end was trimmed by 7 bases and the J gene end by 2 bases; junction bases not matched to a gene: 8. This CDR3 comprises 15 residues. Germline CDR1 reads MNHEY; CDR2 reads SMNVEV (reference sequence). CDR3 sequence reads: CASTSGTAAYNEQFF. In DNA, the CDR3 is TGTGCCAGCACCTCAGGGACAGCGGCCTACAATGAGCAGTTCTTC.

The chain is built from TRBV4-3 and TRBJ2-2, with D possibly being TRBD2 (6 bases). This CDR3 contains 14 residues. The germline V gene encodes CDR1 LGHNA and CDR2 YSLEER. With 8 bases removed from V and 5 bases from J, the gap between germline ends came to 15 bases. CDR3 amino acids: CASARGYNTGELFF. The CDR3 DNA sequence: TGCGCCAGCGCGCGGGGTTACAATACCGGGGAGCTGTTTTTT.

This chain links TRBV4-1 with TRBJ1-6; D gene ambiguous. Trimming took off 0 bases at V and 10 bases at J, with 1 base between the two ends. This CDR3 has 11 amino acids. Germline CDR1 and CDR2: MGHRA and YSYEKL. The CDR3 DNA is TGCGCCAGCAGCCAAGACTCACCCCTCCACTTT. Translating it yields CASSQDSPLHF.

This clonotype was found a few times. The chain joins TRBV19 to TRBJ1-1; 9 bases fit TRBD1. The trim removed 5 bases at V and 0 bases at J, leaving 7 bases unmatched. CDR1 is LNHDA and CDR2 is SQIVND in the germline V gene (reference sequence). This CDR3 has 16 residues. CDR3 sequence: CASSSTDRGLNTEAFF. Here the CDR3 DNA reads TGTGCCAGTAGTTCGACGGACAGGGGTTTGAACACTGAAGCTTTCTTT.

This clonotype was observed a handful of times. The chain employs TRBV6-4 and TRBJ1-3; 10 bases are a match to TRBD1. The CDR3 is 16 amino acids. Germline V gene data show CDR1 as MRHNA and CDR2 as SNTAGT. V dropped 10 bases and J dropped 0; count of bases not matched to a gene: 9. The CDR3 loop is CATGGRDRGSGNTIYF. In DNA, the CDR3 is TGTGCCACCGGAGGAAGGGACAGGGGCTCTGGAAACACCATATATTTT.

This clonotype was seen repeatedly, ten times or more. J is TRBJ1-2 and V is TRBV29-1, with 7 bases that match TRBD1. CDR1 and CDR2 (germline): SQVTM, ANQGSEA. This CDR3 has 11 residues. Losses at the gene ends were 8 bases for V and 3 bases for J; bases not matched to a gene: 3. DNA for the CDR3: TGCAGCTTGGGGACAGACTATGGCTACACCTTC. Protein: CSLGTDYGYTF.

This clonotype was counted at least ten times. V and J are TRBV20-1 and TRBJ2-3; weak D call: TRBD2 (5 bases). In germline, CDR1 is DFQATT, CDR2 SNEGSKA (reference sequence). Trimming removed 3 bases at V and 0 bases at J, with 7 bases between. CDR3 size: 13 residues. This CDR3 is CSASEGSTDTQYF. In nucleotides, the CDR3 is TGCAGTGCTAGCGAGGGTAGCACAGATACGCAGTATTTT.

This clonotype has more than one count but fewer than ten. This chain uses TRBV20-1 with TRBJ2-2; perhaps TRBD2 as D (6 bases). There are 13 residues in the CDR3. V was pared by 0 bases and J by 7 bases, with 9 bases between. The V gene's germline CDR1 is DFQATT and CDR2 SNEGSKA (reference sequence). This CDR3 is CSARDRTNGELFF. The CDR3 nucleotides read TGCAGTGCTAGAGATCGGACTAACGGGGAGCTGTTTTTT.

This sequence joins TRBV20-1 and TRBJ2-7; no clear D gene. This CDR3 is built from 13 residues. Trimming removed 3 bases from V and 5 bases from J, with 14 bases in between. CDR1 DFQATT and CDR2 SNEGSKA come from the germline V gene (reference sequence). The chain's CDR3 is CSASQGLRDEQYF. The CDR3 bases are TGCAGTGCTAGTCAAGGGCTTCGGGACGAGCAGTACTTC.

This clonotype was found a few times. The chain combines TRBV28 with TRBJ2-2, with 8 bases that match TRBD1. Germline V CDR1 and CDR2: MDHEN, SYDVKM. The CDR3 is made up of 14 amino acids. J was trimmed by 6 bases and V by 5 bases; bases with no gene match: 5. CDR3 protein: CASSGQGFSGELFF. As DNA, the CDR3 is TGTGCCAGCAGTGGACAGGGATTCTCCGGGGAGCTGTTTTTT.

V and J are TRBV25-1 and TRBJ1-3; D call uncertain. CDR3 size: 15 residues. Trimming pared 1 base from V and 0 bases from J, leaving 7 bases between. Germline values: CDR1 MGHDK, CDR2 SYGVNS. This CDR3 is CASSESRISGNTIYF. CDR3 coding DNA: TGTGCCAGCAGTGAATCCCGAATCTCTGGAAACACCATATATTTT. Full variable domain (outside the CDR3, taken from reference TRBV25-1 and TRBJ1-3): EADIYQTPRYLVIGTGKKITLECSQTMGHDKMYWYQQDPGMELHLIHYSYGVNSTEKGDLSSESTVSRIRTEHFPLTLESARPSHTSQYLCASSESRISGNTIYFGEGSWLTVV.

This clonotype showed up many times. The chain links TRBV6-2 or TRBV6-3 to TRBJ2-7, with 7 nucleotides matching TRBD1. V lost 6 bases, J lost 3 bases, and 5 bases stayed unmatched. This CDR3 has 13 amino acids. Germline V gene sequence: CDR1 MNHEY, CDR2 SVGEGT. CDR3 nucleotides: TGTGCCAGCAGCCGGGGACAGCGCTACGAGCAGTACGTC. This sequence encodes CASSRGQRYEQYV.